This T cell receptor beta chain was documented in a study of T-cell memory formation after mild COVID-19. Whole-study context: For the most part, TCR clusters were specific to one donor.

TCRdb called the 5' RACE reads again in MiXCR, with one record for every CDR3 protein. The top ten clones hold about 24% of a sample with around 300,000 distinct CDR3 sequences, roughly 13% of them seen once. Findings and caveats of the study: Within pre-infection memory, some responding clones were found, suggesting cross-reactive memory joined.

Worth noting for this clonotype: Its target is unknown.

The sequence derives from a man in his late teens or twenties who had mild COVID-19 (a few samples of this study predate the infection). Cell type and time point are not known. Sample: PBMCs or a T cell subset sorted from them (not recorded which).

The chain's CDR3 is CASSAHPRQGARGYTF. CDR3 in DNA: TGCGCCAGCAGCGCACATCCGAGACAGGGGGCGCGGGGCTACACCTTC. The gene calls are TRBV4-3 and TRBJ1-2; 10 positions agree with TRBD1. The germline gives CDR1 LGHNA, CDR2 YSLEER. This CDR3 region has 16 residues. Trimming cost V 5 bases and J 8 bases; bases outside gene matches: 14.